Given below is one T cell receptor (beta chain) in context. Sequenced by immunoSEQ multiplex PCR; TCRdb stores in-frame clones only, minus some. The table lists under 300,000 clones, less than 90% of them singletons. The sample is drawn from a study of blood T cell repertoires in COVID-19. In the study overall: Samples representing acute and convalescent COVID-19 were sourced from the United States, Italy and Spain. The analysed material was cDNA or gDNA that came from T cells, B-cell-depleted T cells, or PBMCs.

The sequence derives from a woman in her 40s who had recovered from COVID-19. The sequenced sample consisted of peripheral blood.

Written as DNA, the CDR3 is TGCGCCAGCAGCTACTGGACAGGACGAAGCGGGGAGCTGTTTTTT. This gives the protein CASSYWTGRSGELFF. The genes are TRBV5-1 and TRBJ2-2, with TRBD1 matching 7 bases. The CDR3 length is 15 residues. Germline V gene lookup returns CDR1 SGHRS and CDR2 YFSETQ. V trimming: 3 bases; J trimming: 7 bases; junction bases outside the gene matches: 9.